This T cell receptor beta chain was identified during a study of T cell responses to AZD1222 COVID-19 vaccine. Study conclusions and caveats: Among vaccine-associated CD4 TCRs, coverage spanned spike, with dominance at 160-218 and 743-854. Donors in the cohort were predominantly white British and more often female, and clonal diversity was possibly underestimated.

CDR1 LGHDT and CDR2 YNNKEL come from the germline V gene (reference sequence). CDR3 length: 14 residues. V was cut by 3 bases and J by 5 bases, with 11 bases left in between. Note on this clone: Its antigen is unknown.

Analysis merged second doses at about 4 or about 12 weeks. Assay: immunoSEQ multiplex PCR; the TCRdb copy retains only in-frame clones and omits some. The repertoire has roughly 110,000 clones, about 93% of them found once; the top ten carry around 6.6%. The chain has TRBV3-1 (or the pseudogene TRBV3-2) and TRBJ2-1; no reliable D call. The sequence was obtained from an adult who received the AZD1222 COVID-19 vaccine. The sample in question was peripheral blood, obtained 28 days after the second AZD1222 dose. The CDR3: CASSHINRDNEQFF. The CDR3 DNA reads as TGTGCCAGCAGCCATATAAACCGGGACAATGAGCAGTTCTTC.